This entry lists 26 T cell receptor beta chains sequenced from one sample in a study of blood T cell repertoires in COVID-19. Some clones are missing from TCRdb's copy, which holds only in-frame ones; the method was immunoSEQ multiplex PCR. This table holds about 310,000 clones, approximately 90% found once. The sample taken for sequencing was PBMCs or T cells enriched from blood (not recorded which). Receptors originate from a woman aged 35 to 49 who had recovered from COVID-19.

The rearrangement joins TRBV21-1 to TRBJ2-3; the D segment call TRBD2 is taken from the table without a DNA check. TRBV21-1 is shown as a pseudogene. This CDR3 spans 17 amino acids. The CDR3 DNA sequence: TGTGCCAGCAGCAACGGGACTCGTTATGTGAAGGGCGATACGCAGTATTTT. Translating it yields CASSNGTRYVKGDTQYF.

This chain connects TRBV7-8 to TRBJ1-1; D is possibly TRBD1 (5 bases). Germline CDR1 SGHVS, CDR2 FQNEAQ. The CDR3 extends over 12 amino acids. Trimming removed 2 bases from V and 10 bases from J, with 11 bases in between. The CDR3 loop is CASSLTPQGAFF. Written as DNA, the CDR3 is TGTGCCAGCAGCTTAACTCCGCAGGGAGCTTTCTTT.

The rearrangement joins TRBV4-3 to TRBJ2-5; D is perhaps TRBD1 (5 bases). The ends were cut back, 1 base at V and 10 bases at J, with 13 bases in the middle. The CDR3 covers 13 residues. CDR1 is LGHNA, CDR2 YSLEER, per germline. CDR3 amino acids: CASSQAQGRDQYF. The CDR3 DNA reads TGCGCCAGCAGCCAAGCCCAGGGAAGAGACCAGTACTTC.

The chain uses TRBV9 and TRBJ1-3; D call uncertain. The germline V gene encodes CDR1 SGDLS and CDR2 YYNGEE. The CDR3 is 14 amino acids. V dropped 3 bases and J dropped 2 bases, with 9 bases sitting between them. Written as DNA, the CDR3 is TGTGCCAGCAGCGGGGCCGTAGCTGGAAACACCATATATTTT. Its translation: CASSGAVAGNTIYF.

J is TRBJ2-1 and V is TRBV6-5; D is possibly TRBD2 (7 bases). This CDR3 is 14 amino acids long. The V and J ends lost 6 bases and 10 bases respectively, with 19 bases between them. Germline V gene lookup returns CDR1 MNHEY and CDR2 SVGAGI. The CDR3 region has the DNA TGTGCCAGCAGACTAGGGGGGGCATATTGGGAGCAGTTCTTC. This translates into CASRLGGAYWEQFF.

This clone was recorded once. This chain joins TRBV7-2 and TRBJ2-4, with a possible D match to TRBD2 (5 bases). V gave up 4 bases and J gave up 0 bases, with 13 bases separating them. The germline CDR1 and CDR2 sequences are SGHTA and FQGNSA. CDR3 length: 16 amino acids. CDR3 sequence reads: CASSSPSTTAKNIQYF. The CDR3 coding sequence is TGTGCCAGCAGCTCCCCCTCGACTACAGCCAAAAACATTCAGTACTTC.

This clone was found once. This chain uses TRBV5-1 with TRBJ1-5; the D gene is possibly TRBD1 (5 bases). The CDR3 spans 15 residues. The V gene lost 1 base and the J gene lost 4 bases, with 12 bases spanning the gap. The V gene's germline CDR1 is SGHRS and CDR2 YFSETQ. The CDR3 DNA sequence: TGCGCCAGCAGCTTGTGGGGGGACCGAAATCAGCCCCAGCATTTT. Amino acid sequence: CASSLWGDRNQPQHF.

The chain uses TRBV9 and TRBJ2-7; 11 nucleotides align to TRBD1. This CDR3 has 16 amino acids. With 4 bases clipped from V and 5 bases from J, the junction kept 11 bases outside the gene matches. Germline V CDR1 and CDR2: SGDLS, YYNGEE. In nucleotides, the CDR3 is TGTGCCAGCAGCCCCCCGTCCGGGACAGGGGGAAACGAGCAGTACTTC. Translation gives CASSPPSGTGGNEQYF.

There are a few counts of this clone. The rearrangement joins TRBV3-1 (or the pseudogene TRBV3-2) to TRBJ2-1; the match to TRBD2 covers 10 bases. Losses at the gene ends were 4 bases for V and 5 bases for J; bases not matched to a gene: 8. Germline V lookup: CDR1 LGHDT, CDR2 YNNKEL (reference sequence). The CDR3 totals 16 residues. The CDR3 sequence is CASSRRTSGANNEQFF. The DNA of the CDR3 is TGTGCCAGCAGCCGCCGGACTAGCGGAGCGAACAATGAGCAGTTCTTC.

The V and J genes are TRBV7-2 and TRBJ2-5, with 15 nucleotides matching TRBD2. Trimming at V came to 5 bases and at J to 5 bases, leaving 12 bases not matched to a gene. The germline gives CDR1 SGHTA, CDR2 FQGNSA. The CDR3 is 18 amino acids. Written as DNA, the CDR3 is TGTGCCAGCAGCCGCGGACTAGCGGGGGGGAGAGAGTGGGAGACCCAGTACTTC. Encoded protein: CASSRGLAGGREWETQYF.

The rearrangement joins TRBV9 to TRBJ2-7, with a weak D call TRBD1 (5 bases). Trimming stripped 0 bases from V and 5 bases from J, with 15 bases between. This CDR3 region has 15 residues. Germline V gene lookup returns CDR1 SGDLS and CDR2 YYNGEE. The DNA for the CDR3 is TGTGCCAGCAGCGTAGAGCAGGGTAGAGTACACGAGCAGTACTTC. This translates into CASSVEQGRVHEQYF.

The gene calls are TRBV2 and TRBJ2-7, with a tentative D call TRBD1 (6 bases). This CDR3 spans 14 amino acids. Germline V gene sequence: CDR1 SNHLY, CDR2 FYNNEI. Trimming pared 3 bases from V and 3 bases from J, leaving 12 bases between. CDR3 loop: CASSEQGMGYEQYF. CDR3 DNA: TGTGCCAGCAGTGAGCAGGGGATGGGCTACGAGCAGTACTTC.

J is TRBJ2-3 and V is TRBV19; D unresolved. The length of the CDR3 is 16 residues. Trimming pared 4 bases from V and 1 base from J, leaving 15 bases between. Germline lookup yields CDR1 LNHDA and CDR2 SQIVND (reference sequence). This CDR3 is CASSRAGARGTDTQYF. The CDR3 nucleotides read TGTGCCAGTAGTAGGGCCGGCGCCCGAGGCACAGATACGCAGTATTTT.

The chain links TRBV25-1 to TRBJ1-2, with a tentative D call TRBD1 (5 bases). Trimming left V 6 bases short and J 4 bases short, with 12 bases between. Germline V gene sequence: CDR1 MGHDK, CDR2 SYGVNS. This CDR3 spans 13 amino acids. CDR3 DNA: TGTGCCAGCAGACCACAGGAGTCCTATGGCTACACCTTC. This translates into CASRPQESYGYTF.

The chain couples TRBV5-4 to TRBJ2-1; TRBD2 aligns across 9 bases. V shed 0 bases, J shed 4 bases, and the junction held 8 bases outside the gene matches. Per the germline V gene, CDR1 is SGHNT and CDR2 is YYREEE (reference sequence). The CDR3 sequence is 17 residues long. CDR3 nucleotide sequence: TGTGCCAGCAGCTTGGCGGGTAGCGGGAGACCTTACAATGAGCAGTTCTTC. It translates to CASSLAGSGRPYNEQFF.

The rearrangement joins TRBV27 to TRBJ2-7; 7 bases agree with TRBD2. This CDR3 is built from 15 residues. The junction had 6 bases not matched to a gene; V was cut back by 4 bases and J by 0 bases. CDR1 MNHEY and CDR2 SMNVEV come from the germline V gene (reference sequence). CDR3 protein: CASSSSGLTSYEQYF. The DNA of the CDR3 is TGTGCCAGCAGTTCCTCGGGACTAACCTCCTACGAGCAGTACTTC.

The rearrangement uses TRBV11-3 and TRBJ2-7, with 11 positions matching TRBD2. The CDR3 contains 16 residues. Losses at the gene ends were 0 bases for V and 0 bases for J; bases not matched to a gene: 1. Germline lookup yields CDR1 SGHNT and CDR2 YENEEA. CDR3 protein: CASSLDLAGGSYEQYF. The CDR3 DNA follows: TGTGCCAGCAGCTTAGACCTAGCGGGAGGCTCCTACGAGCAGTACTTC.

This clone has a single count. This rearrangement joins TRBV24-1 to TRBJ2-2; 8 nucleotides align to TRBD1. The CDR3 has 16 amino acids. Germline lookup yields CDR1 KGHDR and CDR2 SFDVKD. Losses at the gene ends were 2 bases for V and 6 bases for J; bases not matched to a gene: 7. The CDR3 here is CATSDSGTGVPGELFF. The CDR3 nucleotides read TGTGCCACCAGTGATTCCGGGACAGGTGTACCCGGGGAGCTGTTTTTT.

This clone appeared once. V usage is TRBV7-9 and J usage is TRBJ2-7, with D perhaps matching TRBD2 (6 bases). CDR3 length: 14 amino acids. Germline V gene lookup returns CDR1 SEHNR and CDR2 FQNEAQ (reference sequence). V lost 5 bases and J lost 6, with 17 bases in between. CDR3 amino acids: CASSRVGGKGEQYF. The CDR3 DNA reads TGTGCCAGCAGCCGGGTGGGAGGAAAGGGCGAGCAGTACTTC.

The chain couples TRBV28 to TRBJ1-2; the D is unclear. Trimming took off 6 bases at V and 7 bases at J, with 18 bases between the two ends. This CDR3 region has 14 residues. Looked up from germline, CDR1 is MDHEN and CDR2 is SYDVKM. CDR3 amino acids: CASSSSGIVRGYTF. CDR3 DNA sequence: TGTGCCAGCAGCTCCAGTGGCATCGTTCGTGGCTACACCTTC.

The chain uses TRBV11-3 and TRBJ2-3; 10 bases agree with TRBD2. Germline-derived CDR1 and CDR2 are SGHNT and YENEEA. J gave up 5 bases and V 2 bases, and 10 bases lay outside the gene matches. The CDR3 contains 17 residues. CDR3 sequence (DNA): TGTGCCAGCAGCTTATTAGGGGATTCTAGCGGGAGAGATACGCAGTATTTT. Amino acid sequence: CASSLLGDSSGRDTQYF. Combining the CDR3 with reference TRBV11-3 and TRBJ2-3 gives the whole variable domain EAGVVQSPRYKIIEKKQPVAFWCNPISGHNTLYWYLQNLGQGPELLIRYENEEAVDDSQLPKDRFSAERLKGVDSTLKIQPAELGDSAVYLCASSLLGDSSGRDTQYFGPGTRLTVL.

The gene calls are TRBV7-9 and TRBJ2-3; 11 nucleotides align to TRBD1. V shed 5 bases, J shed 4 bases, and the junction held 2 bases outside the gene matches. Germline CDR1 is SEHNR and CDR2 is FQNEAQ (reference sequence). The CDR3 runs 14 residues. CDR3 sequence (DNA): TGTGCCAGCAGCAGGACAGGGGGCTCAGATACGCAGTATTTT. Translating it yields CASSRTGGSDTQYF.

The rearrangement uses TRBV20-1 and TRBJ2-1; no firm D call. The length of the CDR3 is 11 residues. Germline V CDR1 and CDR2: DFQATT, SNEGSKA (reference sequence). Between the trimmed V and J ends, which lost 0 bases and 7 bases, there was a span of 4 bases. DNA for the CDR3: TGCAGTGCTAGAGAGAGGAATGAGCAGTTCTTC. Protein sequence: CSARERNEQFF.

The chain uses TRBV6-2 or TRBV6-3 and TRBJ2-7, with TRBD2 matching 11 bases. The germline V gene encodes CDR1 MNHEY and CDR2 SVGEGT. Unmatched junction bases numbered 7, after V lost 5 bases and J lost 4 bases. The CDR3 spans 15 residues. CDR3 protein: CASSTRLAGRYEQYF. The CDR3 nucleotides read TGTGCCAGCAGTACGAGACTAGCGGGGAGGTACGAGCAGTACTTC.

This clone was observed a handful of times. DNA for the CDR3: TGTGCCAGCAAGCAGGACAGGGTGACCTACGAGCAGTACTTC. Translating it yields CASKQDRVTYEQYF. This rearrangement joins TRBV2 to TRBJ2-7; 8 bases align to TRBD1. Losses at the gene ends were 7 bases for V and 2 bases for J; bases not matched to a gene: 7. The CDR3 extends over 14 amino acids. The germline V gene has CDR1 SNHLY and CDR2 FYNNEI.

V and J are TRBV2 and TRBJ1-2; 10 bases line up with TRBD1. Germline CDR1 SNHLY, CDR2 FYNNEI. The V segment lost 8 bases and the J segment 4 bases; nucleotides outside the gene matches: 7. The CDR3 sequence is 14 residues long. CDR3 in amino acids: CASLGGQGPYGYTF. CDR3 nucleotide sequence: TGTGCCAGCCTAGGGGGACAGGGGCCCTATGGCTACACCTTC.